This TCR beta chain was found in a study of untreated major depressive disorder. Study results and caveats: Depressed patients' CD4+ T cells carried increased TRBV05-01 (Vbeta 5.1) usage versus control CD4+ T cells.

Sequenced by immunoSEQ multiplex PCR; TCRdb stores in-frame clones only, minus some. The table records 10,000 to 15,000 clones, 80% to 95% of them present only once. CDR3 length: 13 amino acids. The V gene's germline CDR1 is SGHRS and CDR2 YFSETQ. Trimming shortened V by 4 bases and J by 5 bases, and 10 bases separated the two germline ends. This clone has a single count. Its target is unknown. The genes are TRBV5-1 and TRBJ1-5; D might be TRBD1 (6 bases). This receptor was taken from a man under 40 with major depressive disorder. The sequencing sample was made of CD4+ T cells from PBMCs. The chain's CDR3 is CASSQDSYQPQHF. CDR3 DNA sequence: TGCGCCAGCAGCCAGGACAGCTATCAGCCCCAGCATTTT.